This section outlines one T cell receptor beta chain sequence together with its context. Its antigen is undetermined. This sample was included in a study of tumor-infiltrating lymphocytes in localized non-small cell lung cancer. Whole-study findings and limits: T-cell fraction did not differ between immunotypes IM1 and IM2. Recurrence-free survival showed no association with tumor T-cell fraction. Higher tumor T cell infiltration than in uninvolved lung was supported by TCRbeta sequencing. Different pieces of the same tissue were used for each assay.

V shed 7 bases and J shed 6 bases, with 25 bases lying between them. Germline CDR1 SEHNR, CDR2 FQNEAQ (reference sequence). This CDR3 has 17 residues. The table came from immunoSEQ multiplex PCR; TCRdb's copy has only in-frame clones and leaves some out. Of about 14,000 clones in the sample, 55% to 70% were seen once. This clonotype was obtained from a human donor with non-small cell lung cancer. Sequences were obtained from lung tumor tissue. J is TRBJ2-1 and V is TRBV7-9; D tentatively fits TRBD1 or TRBD2 (5 bases each). CDR3 residues: CASTAIGAPGLGNEQFF. In nucleotides, the CDR3 is TGTGCCAGCACCGCAATCGGGGCGCCGGGCCTGGGCAATGAGCAGTTCTTC.